This T cell receptor beta chain was observed in a study of blood T cell repertoires in COVID-19. Study at large: The study drew acute and convalescent COVID-19 samples from the United States, Italy and Spain. The analysed material was cDNA or gDNA that came from T cells, B-cell-depleted T cells, or PBMCs.

The CDR3 loop spans 13 amino acids. Germline V gene lookup returns CDR1 SGHAT and CDR2 FQNNGV. V shed 4 bases, J shed 14 bases, and the junction held 7 bases outside the gene matches. In the original analysis: Estimated nucleated cell counts came from reference gene primer amplification. TCRdb's copy holds only in-frame clones and misses some; the assay was immunoSEQ multiplex PCR. V, J and clone size were drawn from that table, and D and trimming were deduced from the DNA. The sample has around 130,000 clones, around three quarters seen once. The sample was peripheral blood. This clonotype was sampled from a human donor in a cohort sampled during active COVID-19. This chain uses TRBV11-2 with TRBJ1-6; 8 positions match TRBD1. The CDR3 nucleotides read TGTGCCAGCAGCTCATCAGGGGGCAGGTCCCTCCACTTT. Translating it yields CASSSSGGRSLHF.